The 5 T cell receptor beta chains reported below all come from one sample, sequenced in a study of cytomegalovirus exposure and HLA in healthy donors. A multiplex PCR was run with 60 Vbeta primers and 13 Jbeta primers. TCRdb's table, derived via immunoSEQ multiplex PCR, lists solely in-frame clones and lacks some. Among 120,000 or so clones, roughly three quarters were seen once, and the ten largest hold approximately 11%. Sequenced material: PBMCs. The receptors were sampled from a man younger than 40 in good health and CMV-seropositive.

This sequence joins TRBV11-2 and TRBJ2-1; 12 bases agree with TRBD2. Germline-derived CDR1 and CDR2 are SGHAT and FQNNGV. The CDR3 spans 17 residues. V shed 4 bases, J shed 6 bases, and the junction held 10 bases outside the gene matches. CDR3 in amino acids: CASSYLSETSGSNEQFF. The CDR3 bases are TGTGCCAGCAGCTATCTATCCGAGACTAGCGGGAGCAATGAGCAGTTCTTC.

This sequence joins TRBV13 and TRBJ2-5, with 7 bases identical to TRBD1. V dropped 3 bases and J dropped 2; count of bases not matched to a gene: 6. The CDR3 totals 15 residues. Germline CDR1 and CDR2: PRHDT and FYEKMQ (reference sequence). DNA for the CDR3: TGTGCCAGCAGCTTGAGTCTGGACAGGCAAGAGACCCAGTACTTC. Its translation is CASSLSLDRQETQYF.

Concerning this clone: This CDR3 is also generated by other DNA sequences in the sample. This chain links TRBV10-1 with TRBJ2-2; 7 positions agree with TRBD1. CDR3 length: 15 residues. CDR1 is WNHNN, CDR2 SYGVQD, per germline (reference sequence). The V gene end was trimmed by 6 bases and the J gene end by 0 bases; junction bases not matched to a gene: 4. CDR3 nucleotides: TGCGCCAGCAGCCGGGACAGCGCGAACACCGGGGAGCTGTTTTTT. Amino acid sequence: CASSRDSANTGELFF.

The rearrangement joins TRBV29-1 to TRBJ1-3; D not resolved. The germline V and J ends were trimmed by 3 bases and 4 bases, with 7 bases remaining between them. The germline gives CDR1 SQVTM, CDR2 ANQGSEA. There are 12 residues in the CDR3. The CDR3 nucleotides are TGCAGCGTTGATGAGGGCGGAAACACCATATATTTT. It codes for CSVDEGGNTIYF.

This clone was seen more than once but under ten times. The rearrangement links TRBV29-1 to TRBJ1-2, with 11 bases fitting TRBD1. The V and J ends lost 2 bases and 8 bases, in that order; junction bases with no gene match: 10. This CDR3 comprises 15 residues. Per germline, CDR1 SQVTM and CDR2 ANQGSEA. This CDR3 reads CSVERVQGQGVGYTF. The DNA for the CDR3 is TGCAGCGTTGAAAGGGTCCAGGGACAGGGGGTCGGCTACACCTTC.